These 30 T cell receptor beta chains were sequenced from one sample in a study of early T cells in non-severe SARS-CoV-2 infection. TCRdb fed the 5' RACE reads into MiXCR, producing one record per CDR3 protein. The table includes fewer than 65,000 distinct CDR3 sequences, roughly 8.8% detected once. Sequencing was carried out using whole blood. Receptors originate from an adult who was a healthcare worker with PCR-confirmed SARS-CoV-2 infection or an uninfected control (not recorded which).

V is TRBV7-7 and J is TRBJ2-3; possibly TRBD1 or TRBD2 for D (6 bases each). Germline CDR1 reads SSHAT; CDR2 reads FNYEAQ (reference sequence). This CDR3 is built from 15 residues. V shed 5 bases and J shed 0 bases, with 12 bases lying between them. The CDR3 spells CASSPGGTSTDTQYF. CDR3 DNA sequence: TGTGCCAGCAGCCCCGGGGGCACTAGCACAGATACGCAGTATTTT.

This chain connects TRBV12-3 or TRBV12-4 to TRBJ2-7; tentative D call: TRBD1 (6 bases). V was clipped by 6 bases and J by 6 bases, with 18 bases between them. The CDR3 covers 14 residues. The CDR3 here is CASSLGTPRGEQYF. The CDR3 nucleotides read TGTGCCAGCAGCCTCGGGACACCTCGGGGCGAGCAGTACTTC.

This clonotype appeared many times. V and J are TRBV7-2 and TRBJ1-6, with D tentatively TRBD1 (5 bases). Trimming removed 3 bases from V and 8 bases from J, with 14 bases in between. The CDR3 is 15 residues long. Germline assignment: CDR1 SGHTA and CDR2 FQGNSA. CDR3 in DNA: TGTGCCAGCAGCTTGGGACCAGCGCGGGATTCACCCCTCCACTTT. It translates to CASSLGPARDSPLHF.

The chain combines TRBV29-1 with TRBJ2-3, with TRBD1 matching over 11 bases. Per the germline V gene, CDR1 is SQVTM and CDR2 is ANQGSEA. This CDR3 region has 13 residues. V dropped 6 bases and J dropped 5; count of bases not matched to a gene: 4. The chain's CDR3 is CSVRDRGGDTQYF. As DNA, the CDR3 is TGCAGCGTCCGGGACAGGGGGGGAGATACGCAGTATTTT.

The gene calls are TRBV4-1 and TRBJ2-5, with TRBD1 matching over 10 bases. CDR3 length: 19 residues. Germline assignment: CDR1 MGHRA and CDR2 YSYEKL. Trimming cost V 4 bases and J 1 base; bases outside gene matches: 15. The CDR3 bases are TGCGCCAGCAGCCGAGGGACAGGGGTCGAACGATGGGGCCAAGAGACCCAGTACTTC. Protein product: CASSRGTGVERWGQETQYF.

The chain recombines TRBV20-1 with TRBJ1-1; weak D call: TRBD1 (5 bases). Trimming stripped 6 bases from V and 1 base from J, with 18 bases between. This CDR3 is built from 15 residues. Germline CDR1 and CDR2: DFQATT and SNEGSKA (reference sequence). The CDR3 spells CSARQSGPRNTEAFF. CDR3 sequence (DNA): TGCAGTGCCCGACAATCGGGACCTAGGAACACTGAAGCTTTCTTT.

This clonotype was observed at least ten times. The chain joins TRBV12-3 or TRBV12-4 to TRBJ2-2, with 7 bases lining up with TRBD1. The CDR3 loop spans 14 amino acids. After removal of 1 base from V and 6 bases from J, the junction contained 2 bases not matched to a gene. The CDR3 spells CASSLGGGAGELFF. CDR3 DNA: TGTGCCAGCAGTTTAGGAGGGGGCGCCGGGGAGCTGTTTTTT.

This chain links TRBV7-8 with TRBJ2-6; D is undetermined. This CDR3 has 15 residues. Germline V lookup: CDR1 SGHVS, CDR2 FQNEAQ. Trimming stripped 3 bases from V and 4 bases from J, with 10 bases between. The DNA for the CDR3 is TGTGCCAGCAGCTTGACACAAACCGGGGCCAACGTCCTGACTTTC. Its protein product is CASSLTQTGANVLTF.

This clonotype showed up just a few times. This chain uses TRBV11-3 with TRBJ2-1; D remains unclear. Trimming removed 1 base from V and 6 bases from J, with 10 bases in between. Per germline, CDR1 SGHNT and CDR2 YENEEA. CDR3 size: 14 residues. The CDR3 protein is CASSLVPNVNEQFF. The CDR3 nucleotides are TGTGCCAGCAGCTTAGTTCCGAATGTCAATGAGCAGTTCTTC.

This clonotype was found a few times. The chain combines TRBV19 with TRBJ2-3, with D uncertain. Per germline, CDR1 LNHDA and CDR2 SQIVND (reference sequence). V was trimmed by 3 bases and J by 3 bases, leaving 16 bases between them. The CDR3 is 16 residues long. CDR3 amino acids: CASSMDHAIRTDTQYF. CDR3 nucleotides: TGTGCCAGTAGTATGGACCACGCAATTCGGACAGATACGCAGTATTTT.

This clonotype was counted only a few times. The chain is built from TRBV3-1 and TRBJ2-3; a possible D gene is TRBD1 (5 bases). The germline V and J ends were trimmed by 0 bases and 1 base, with 5 bases remaining between them. Germline V CDR1 and CDR2: LGHDT, YNNKEL (reference sequence). The CDR3 covers 14 residues. CDR3 DNA: TGTGCCAGCAGCCAAGAACAGGGCACAGATACGCAGTATTTT. Translating it yields CASSQEQGTDTQYF.

This clonotype showed up many times. This sequence joins TRBV4-1 and TRBJ2-1; 13 bases line up with TRBD2. J gave up 5 bases and V 6 bases, and 1 base lay outside the gene matches. CDR3 size: 14 residues. Germline lookup yields CDR1 MGHRA and CDR2 YSYEKL. The CDR3 DNA is TGCGCCAGCAGGGGACTAGCGGGGAACAATGAGCAGTTCTTC. Translation gives CASRGLAGNNEQFF.

This clonotype was seen ten or more times. The chain recombines TRBV5-5 with TRBJ2-2; D is undetermined. This CDR3 region has 11 residues. V lost 1 base to trimming and J lost 10 bases, with 5 bases between them. Looked up from germline, CDR1 is SGHKS and CDR2 is YYEKEE (reference sequence). The CDR3 loop reads CASSLYEELFF. The CDR3 DNA sequence: TGTGCCAGCAGCTTGTATGAGGAGCTGTTTTTT.

This clonotype was seen more than once but under ten times. The chain combines TRBV19 with TRBJ1-2; maybe TRBD1 (5 bases). CDR3 length: 15 amino acids. V lost 7 bases and J lost 4, with 19 bases in between. The V gene's germline CDR1 is LNHDA and CDR2 SQIVND (reference sequence). This CDR3 reads CASIITPGRSYGYTF. The CDR3 DNA reads as TGTGCCAGTATCATCACACCAGGGCGCAGCTATGGCTACACCTTC.

This clonotype was seen repeatedly, ten times or more. This rearrangement joins TRBV7-6 to TRBJ2-7; 9 bases are shared with TRBD1. The germline gives CDR1 SGHVS, CDR2 FNYEAQ. The CDR3 length is 16 residues. V shed 2 bases, J shed 2 bases, and the junction held 7 bases outside the gene matches. The CDR3 loop reads CASSLKDRGRAYEQYF. CDR3 in DNA: TGTGCCAGCAGCTTAAAGGACAGGGGAAGGGCCTACGAGCAGTACTTC.

The chain carries TRBV6-1 and TRBJ1-2; D gene ambiguous. There are 15 residues in the CDR3. CDR1 and CDR2 (germline): MNHNS, SASEGT. The V and J ends lost 5 bases and 0 bases respectively, with 13 bases between them. CDR3 region: CASSSLIPSNYGYTF. The CDR3 bases are TGTGCCAGCAGTTCCCTGATACCCTCTAACTATGGCTACACCTTC.

This clonotype appeared many times. This chain links TRBV4-1 with TRBJ2-1, with TRBD2 as a possible D gene (6 bases). The CDR3 covers 16 residues. Trimming stripped 0 bases from V and 1 base from J, with 10 bases between. CDR1 MGHRA and CDR2 YSYEKL come from the germline V gene. The CDR3 DNA is TGCGCCAGCAGCCAAGAAACCAGCGGGTCCTACAATGAGCAGTTCTTC. Translation gives CASSQETSGSYNEQFF.

V and J are TRBV7-9 and TRBJ2-5; D is tentatively TRBD1 or TRBD2 (5 bases each). Trimming removed 5 bases at V and 2 bases at J, with 9 bases between. CDR1 and CDR2 (germline): SEHNR, FQNEAQ (reference sequence). This CDR3 contains 13 residues. The CDR3 loop is CASSKGPQETQYF. CDR3 sequence (DNA): TGTGCCAGCAGCAAGGGACCTCAAGAGACCCAGTACTTC.

The chain links TRBV7-9 to TRBJ1-1, with D uncertain. V lost 9 bases to trimming and J lost 5 bases, with 4 bases between them. Germline V lookup: CDR1 SEHNR, CDR2 FQNEAQ (reference sequence). The CDR3 spans 9 residues. In DNA form, the CDR3 reads TGTGCCAGTGGTACTGAAGCTTTCTTT. It translates to CASGTEAFF.

J is TRBJ1-2 and V is TRBV12-3 or TRBV12-4; 7 nucleotides agree with TRBD1. This CDR3 is built from 14 residues. The trim removed 5 bases at V and 6 bases at J, leaving 9 bases unmatched. CDR3 in DNA: TGTGCCAGCAGTCTCCGCAGGGGGACGGATGGCTACACCTTC. It specifies CASSLRRGTDGYTF.

In its sample, this clonotype was seen a few times. The chain recombines TRBV20-1 with TRBJ1-6; 11 positions agree with TRBD1. The J segment lost 8 bases and the V segment lost 4 bases, leaving 4 bases of the junction unmatched. The CDR3 runs 14 residues. Germline loops: CDR1 DFQATT, CDR2 SNEGSKA (reference sequence). CDR3 in amino acids: CSAKGQGGHSPLHF. The CDR3, as DNA: TGCAGTGCTAAGGGACAGGGGGGACATTCACCCCTCCACTTT.

This clonotype was observed a handful of times. The V call is TRBV30, the J call TRBJ1-1, with 9 bases identical to TRBD1. Trimming removed 3 bases from V and 0 bases from J; junction bases left unmatched: 5. Germline CDR1 GTSNPN, CDR2 SVGIG (reference sequence). The CDR3 consists of 15 residues. CDR3 nucleotides: TGTGCCTGGAGCGGGACAGGGAGTCTGAACACTGAAGCTTTCTTT. Translating gives CAWSGTGSLNTEAFF.

The chain has TRBV3-1 and TRBJ2-1; 9 nucleotides line up with TRBD2. The CDR3 runs to 15 residues. Germline assignment: CDR1 LGHDT and CDR2 YNNKEL (reference sequence). The V segment lost 3 bases and the J segment 4 bases; nucleotides outside the gene matches: 4. The CDR3: CASSQSGLAYNEQFF. As DNA, the CDR3 is TGTGCCAGCAGCCAGTCGGGACTAGCTTACAATGAGCAGTTCTTC.

This clonotype showed up just a few times. The chain recombines TRBV9 with TRBJ2-3; no definite D call. The CDR3 has 15 amino acids. Germline V lookup: CDR1 SGDLS, CDR2 YYNGEE. Trimming took off 0 bases at V and 0 bases at J, with 8 bases between the two ends. The CDR3 is CASSVAVSSTDTQYF. CDR3 nucleotides: TGTGCCAGCAGCGTAGCAGTCAGTAGCACAGATACGCAGTATTTT.

This clonotype was detected ten times or more. The chain joins TRBV7-6 to TRBJ1-1, with 7 bases fitting TRBD1. This CDR3 has 14 residues. J gave up 7 bases and V 5 bases, and 10 bases lay outside the gene matches. Germline V CDR1 and CDR2: SGHVS, FNYEAQ. CDR3 sequence (DNA): TGTGCCAGCAGCCGATCAACAGGGGACAATGAAGCTTTCTTT. Translating it yields CASSRSTGDNEAFF.

This clonotype was picked up a small number of times. The V gene is TRBV3-1, the J gene TRBJ2-2; possibly TRBD1 for D (5 bases). The V end lost 1 base, the J end lost 7 bases, and 16 bases lay between the germline ends. This CDR3 comprises 16 residues. Germline V CDR1 and CDR2: LGHDT, YNNKEL (reference sequence). CDR3 nucleotides: TGTGCCAGCAGCCAAGGTGTAGGGGCGTACCGCGGGGAGCTGTTTTTT. Amino acids: CASSQGVGAYRGELFF.

This clonotype appeared many times. The genes are TRBV7-9 and TRBJ2-3; 8 bases map to TRBD1. In germline, CDR1 is SEHNR, CDR2 FQNEAQ (reference sequence). Losses at the gene ends were 5 bases for V and 7 bases for J; bases not matched to a gene: 11. The CDR3 totals 15 residues. The CDR3 sequence: CASSPQGAPRHTQYF. The CDR3 region has the DNA TGTGCCAGCAGCCCTCAGGGGGCCCCCAGGCATACGCAGTATTTT.

There are many counts of this clonotype. This chain links TRBV29-1 with TRBJ1-1; TRBD1 matches at 7 bases. This CDR3 spans 13 amino acids. Germline V gives CDR1 SQVTM, CDR2 ANQGSEA. Losses at the gene ends were 7 bases for V and 6 bases for J; bases not matched to a gene: 11. CDR3 DNA sequence: TGCAGCGCTGTTTACGGGCAGGGGGCTGAAGCTTTCTTT. Translated, it gives CSAVYGQGAEAFF.

In its sample, this clonotype was seen a few times. The CDR3 reads CASSPKGAYEQYF. CDR3 bases: TGTGCCAGCAGCCCGAAGGGGGCTTACGAGCAGTACTTC. The J gene is TRBJ2-7, the V gene TRBV3-1; the match to TRBD1 covers 7 bases. The CDR3 is 13 residues long. The germline V gene encodes CDR1 LGHDT and CDR2 YNNKEL (reference sequence). Trimming at V came to 4 bases and at J to 4 bases, leaving 4 bases not matched to a gene.

This clonotype occurred many times. The genes are TRBV6-2 or TRBV6-3 and TRBJ2-5, with 8 bases that match TRBD1. Looked up from germline, CDR1 is MNHEY and CDR2 is SVGEGT. The CDR3 is made up of 16 amino acids. After removal of 5 bases from V and 5 bases from J, the junction contained 13 bases not matched to a gene. CDR3 sequence reads: CASSRGPTDRAETQYF. CDR3 nucleotides: TGTGCCAGCAGTAGGGGGCCAACGGACAGGGCGGAGACCCAGTACTTC.